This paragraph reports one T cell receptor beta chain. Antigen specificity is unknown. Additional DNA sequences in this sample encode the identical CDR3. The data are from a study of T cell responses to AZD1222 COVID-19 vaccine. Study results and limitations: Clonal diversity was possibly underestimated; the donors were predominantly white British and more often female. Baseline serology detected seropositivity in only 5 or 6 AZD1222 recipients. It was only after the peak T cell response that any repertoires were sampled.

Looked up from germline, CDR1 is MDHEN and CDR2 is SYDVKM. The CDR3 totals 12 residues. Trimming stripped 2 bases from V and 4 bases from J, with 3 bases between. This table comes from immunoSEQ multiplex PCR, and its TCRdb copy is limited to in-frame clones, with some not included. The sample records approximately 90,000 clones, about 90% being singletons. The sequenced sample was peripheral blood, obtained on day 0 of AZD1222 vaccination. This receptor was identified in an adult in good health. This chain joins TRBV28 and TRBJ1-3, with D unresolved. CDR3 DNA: TGTGCCAGCAGTTTAGAGGGAAACACCATATATTTT. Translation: CASSLEGNTIYF.